This T cell receptor beta chain was identified during a study of blood T cell repertoires in COVID-19. The overall study: Acute-phase and convalescent COVID-19 samples originated in the United States, Italy and Spain. T cells, B-cell-depleted T cells, or PBMCs provided the cDNA or gDNA that served as material.

Original data processing: The authors estimated nucleated cell counts from reference gene primer amplification. Sequencing used immunoSEQ multiplex PCR; TCRdb keeps in-frame clones, though not all of them. That table furnishes V, J and clone size, whereas the DNA furnished D and trimming. The sample consists of some 180,000 clones, approximately 85% of them appearing once. Looked up from germline, CDR1 is SGHTA and CDR2 is FQGNSA. V gave up 1 base and J gave up 2 bases; unmatched junction bases: 2. CDR3 length: 15 amino acids. Sequencing was performed on peripheral blood. The chain is built from TRBV7-2 and TRBJ2-4; 7 bases fit TRBD1. The origin of this receptor is a woman of 80 years or more with COVID-19, enrolled during active disease. CDR3 nucleotides: TGTGCCAGCAGCTTAGTAGGGGGCTCCAAAAACATTCAGTACTTC. Protein product: CASSLVGGSKNIQYF. Using reference TRBV7-2 and TRBJ2-4 for the parts outside the CDR3, the full variable domain is GAGVSQSPSNKVTEKGKDVELRCDPISGHTALYWYRQSLGQGLEFLIYFQGNSAPDKSGLPSDRFSAERTGGSVSTLTIQRTQQEDSAVYLCASSLVGGSKNIQYFGAGTRLSVL.